This is a list of T cell receptor beta chains from one sample in a study of regulatory T cells in long-lasting Graves disease. TCRdb reprocessed the multiplex PCR reads via MiXCR and lists one record per CDR3 protein. The sample yields roughly 610,000 distinct CDR3 sequences, 16% seen once. These data also formed part of another study, on T cells in Graves' hyperthyroidism and ophthalmopathy.

This specimen consisted of peripheral blood mononuclear cells (PBMCs), obtained at new diagnosis, from a patient treated with antithyroid drugs. All receptors come from a woman in her thirties with Graves disease. Each CDR3 is given without its conserved first and last residue.

V	J	CDR3
TRBV19	TRBJ1-5	ALVNPQH
TRBV11-2	TRBJ2-6	ASSLVISAGANALT
TRBV10-3	TRBJ2-1	AISEIGNEQF
TRBV18	TRBJ2-1	ASSPPGWTSGNEQF
TRBV5-1	TRBJ2-1	ASSLGALAGASEQF
TRBV28	TRBJ2-3	ASSFSRIFTDTQY
TRBV6-2/TRBV6-3	TRBJ2-3	ASSFGLNLYTDTQY
TRBV14	TRBJ2-1	ASRRTSGRHEQF
TRBV16	TRBJ2-5	ASSPYAGGQEAQY
TRBV4-1	TRBJ1-4	ASSQQGAPNEKLF
TRBV7-9	TRBJ2-7	ASSLAQGPSYEQY
TRBV19	TRBJ2-5	ASSTRGRKEETQY
TRBV27	TRBJ1-4	ASSFAGYGEKLF
TRBV28	TRBJ2-3	ASSLYSPGRDTQY
TRBV5-4	TRBJ2-2	ASRPRGSGRTGELF
TRBV2	TRBJ1-4	ASRTYYAGEKLF
TRBV6-1	TRBJ2-1	ASSEAVVAGNEQF
TRBV20-1	TRBJ2-7	SAPHTGTGQGEQY
TRBV20-1	TRBJ2-1	SVGTGWNNEQF
TRBV6-1	TRBJ2-5	ASSDRRAQETQY
TRBV27	TRBJ2-7	ASSTAQRSYEQY
TRBV28	TRBJ1-2	ASTQPGQGFIRGQGYT
TRBV3-1	TRBJ1-2	ASSLSWGGYT
TRBV7-2	TRBJ1-1	ASSLALGVGTQNTEAF
TRBV12-3/TRBV12-4	TRBJ2-1	ASRPDWGRNEQF
TRBV27	TRBJ2-7	ASSLSAVGYEQY
TRBV11-2	TRBJ2-3	ASSLGLAPTDTQY
TRBV29-1	TRBJ1-4	SASLTATNEKLF
TRBV5-6	TRBJ2-3	ASSLVRGVRTDTQY
TRBV5-6	TRBJ1-2	ASSLGGVAGAPYGYT
TRBV6-2/TRBV6-3	TRBJ2-1	ASSYVGRKDNEQF
TRBV20-1	TRBJ1-1	SARVGTGRFDF
TRBV28	TRBJ1-5	ASSRGEGLSNQPQH
TRBV29-1	TRBJ2-6	SAGAGANVLT
TRBV19	TRBJ1-1	ASSTTGEPNTEAF
TRBV10-3	TRBJ1-5	AISDSGGQPQH
TRBV9	TRBJ2-3	ASSPDFSDTQY
TRBV6-1	TRBJ2-7	ASTELGYEQY
TRBV24-1	TRBJ2-5	ATSDPLAGEKTQY
TRBV7-8	TRBJ2-3	ASSWMLAGVPDTQY
TRBV20-1	TRBJ2-7	SFGPSRQGNYEQY
TRBV27	TRBJ1-1	ASSYMHPGGTEAF
TRBV20-1	TRBJ2-3	SARRDIGTDTQY
TRBV25-1	TRBJ2-3	ASGSRGATDTQY
TRBV6-1	TRBJ1-1	ASSEAQGAF
TRBV10-3	TRBJ1-2	AISESIGGNTNYGYT
TRBV5-1	TRBJ2-2	ASRIYRGTGELF
TRBV19	TRBJ2-5	ASRRTGPETQY
TRBV19	TRBJ2-7	ASGLSLGGEQY
TRBV28	TRBJ2-1	ASSEGLAGAVEQF
TRBV28	TRBJ1-4	ASRVGANEKLF
TRBV20-1	TRBJ2-1	SARDHRADYNEQF